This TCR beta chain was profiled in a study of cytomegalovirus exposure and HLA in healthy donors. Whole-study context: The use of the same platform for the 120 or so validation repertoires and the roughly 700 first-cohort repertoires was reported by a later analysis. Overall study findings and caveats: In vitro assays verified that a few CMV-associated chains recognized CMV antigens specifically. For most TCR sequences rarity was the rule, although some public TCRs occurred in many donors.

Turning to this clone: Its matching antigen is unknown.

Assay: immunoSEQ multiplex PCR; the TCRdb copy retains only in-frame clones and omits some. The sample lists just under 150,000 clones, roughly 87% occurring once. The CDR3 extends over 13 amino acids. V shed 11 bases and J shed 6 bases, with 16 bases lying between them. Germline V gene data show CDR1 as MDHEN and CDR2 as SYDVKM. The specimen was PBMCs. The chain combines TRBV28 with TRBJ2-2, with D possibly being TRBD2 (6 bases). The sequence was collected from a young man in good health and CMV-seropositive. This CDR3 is CAARRGWAGELFF. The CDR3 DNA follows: TGTGCCGCCCGGAGGGGTTGGGCCGGGGAGCTGTTTTTT.